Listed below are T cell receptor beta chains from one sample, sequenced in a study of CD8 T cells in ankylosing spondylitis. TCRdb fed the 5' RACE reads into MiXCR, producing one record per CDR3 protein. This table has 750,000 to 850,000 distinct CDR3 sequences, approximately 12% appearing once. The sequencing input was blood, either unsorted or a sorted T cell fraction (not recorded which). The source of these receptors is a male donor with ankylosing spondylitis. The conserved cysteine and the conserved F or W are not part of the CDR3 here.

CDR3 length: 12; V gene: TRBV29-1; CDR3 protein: SADSRLGEETQY
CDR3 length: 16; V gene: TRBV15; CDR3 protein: ATSTSPAGRLVRETQY
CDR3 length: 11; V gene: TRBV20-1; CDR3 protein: SAGGGLHTEAF
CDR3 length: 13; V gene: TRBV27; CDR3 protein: ASRRPGRENYGYT
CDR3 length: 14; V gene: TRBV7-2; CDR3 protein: ASSLFASGATDTQY
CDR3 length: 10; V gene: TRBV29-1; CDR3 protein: SVGDDSQPQH
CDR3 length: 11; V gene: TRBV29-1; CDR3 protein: SVRGQFNQPQH
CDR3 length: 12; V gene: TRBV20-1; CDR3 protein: SAHPGGSVYEQY
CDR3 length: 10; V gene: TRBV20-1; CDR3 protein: SARGLAGVGF
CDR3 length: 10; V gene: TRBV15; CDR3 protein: ATSREGEKLF